This entry lists 10 T cell receptor beta chains sequenced from one sample in a study of blood T cell repertoires in COVID-19. Profiling relied on immunoSEQ multiplex PCR, and the TCRdb table lists in-frame clones only, not all of them. This sample carries more than 150,000 clones, 75% to 90% of them seen once, and the ten largest clones take 2.1%. The specimen was peripheral blood. The receptors originated from a man between 65 and 79 years old with active or convalescent COVID-19.

In its sample, this clone was seen once. V and J are TRBV19 and TRBJ2-7; tentative D call: TRBD1 (6 bases). Germline V CDR1 and CDR2: LNHDA, SQIVND (reference sequence). The CDR3 consists of 14 residues. V lost 4 bases and J 5 bases, leaving 15 bases between the germline ends. DNA for the CDR3: TGTGCCAGTAGTAAAAGGGGGTCCAAGGACGAGCAGTACTTC. It codes for CASSKRGSKDEQYF.

The rearrangement uses TRBV15 and TRBJ2-1; TRBD2 might be the D (6 bases). Germline lookup yields CDR1 LNHNV and CDR2 YYDKDF (reference sequence). The CDR3 is made up of 17 amino acids. Trimming took off 0 bases at V and 1 base at J, with 13 bases between the two ends. The CDR3 region has the DNA TGTGCCACCAGCAGAGAATCGGCAGGGAGGTCCTACAATGAGCAGTTCTTC. Translation gives CATSRESAGRSYNEQFF.

About this clone itself: This may stem from a read error, because a much larger clone lies one nucleotide away. The chain links TRBV12-3 or TRBV12-4 to TRBJ2-7; D perhaps matches TRBD2 (5 bases). V lost 6 bases to trimming and J lost 4 bases, with 10 bases between them. The CDR3 runs 12 residues. The CDR3: CASSGSGYEQYF. The CDR3, as DNA: TGTGCCAGCAGCGGATCGGGGTACGAGCAGTACTTC.

CDR3: CASSLDHGQGRNNEQFF. The CDR3 nucleotides read TGTGCCAGCAGCTTAGATCATGGACAGGGTAGAAACAATGAGCAGTTCTTC. The J gene is TRBJ2-1, the V gene TRBV11-3, with 8 bases fitting TRBD1. From germline, CDR1 is SGHNT and CDR2 YENEEA. The CDR3 has 17 residues. V was clipped by 0 bases and J by 5 bases; unmatched bases: 9.

This sequence joins TRBV6-2 or TRBV6-3 and TRBJ2-7; 8 bases are shared with TRBD2. The CDR3 runs 15 residues. The V segment lost 3 bases and the J segment 2 bases; nucleotides outside the gene matches: 6. Looked up from germline, CDR1 is MNHEY and CDR2 is SVGEGT. CDR3 DNA: TGTGCCAGCAGTTATGAGCGGGGGCGCCCCTACGAGCAGTACTTC. Translation gives CASSYERGRPYEQYF.

This chain uses TRBV5-4 with TRBJ1-1; D is possibly TRBD1 (6 bases). Trimming removed 2 bases at V and 6 bases at J, with 11 bases between. Germline-derived CDR1 and CDR2 are SGHNT and YYREEE (reference sequence). This CDR3 has 13 residues. CDR3 in DNA: TGTGCCAGCAGCTTTAAGGGGGTTCCTGAAGCTTTCTTT. Encoded protein: CASSFKGVPEAFF.

The chain employs TRBV6-5 and TRBJ2-3; 7 bases are a match to TRBD2. CDR3 length: 13 amino acids. From germline, CDR1 is MNHEY and CDR2 SVGAGI. J gave up 5 bases and V 2 bases, and 1 base lay outside the gene matches. The CDR3 reads CASSYGRGDTQYF. In nucleotides, the CDR3 is TGTGCCAGCAGTTACGGGAGGGGAGATACGCAGTATTTT.

The J gene is TRBJ2-7, the V gene TRBV5-1; no reliable D call. From germline, CDR1 is SGHRS and CDR2 YFSETQ. V dropped 0 bases and J dropped 6 bases, with 10 bases sitting between them. This CDR3 is built from 13 residues. CDR3 sequence (DNA): TGCGCCAGCAGCTTGGAAGCGCGGAGCGAGCAGTACTTC. Translated: CASSLEARSEQYF.

The chain employs TRBV19 and TRBJ2-5, with D unclear. This CDR3 has 15 residues. Looked up from germline, CDR1 is LNHDA and CDR2 is SQIVND (reference sequence). V lost 3 bases to trimming and J lost 1 base, with 12 bases between them. The CDR3 spells CASSIFRSPQETQYF. The CDR3 bases are TGTGCCAGTAGTATCTTCAGGTCCCCCCAAGAGACCCAGTACTTC.

The rearrangement links TRBV9 to TRBJ1-4; D is possibly TRBD1 (5 bases). The CDR3 sequence is 14 residues long. CDR1 is SGDLS and CDR2 is YYNGEE in the germline V gene. The germline V and J ends were trimmed by 0 bases and 6 bases, with 9 bases remaining between them. Here the CDR3 reads CASSVEVRDEKLFF. The CDR3, as DNA: TGTGCCAGCAGCGTAGAGGTCAGGGATGAAAAACTGTTTTTT.